The 7 T cell receptor beta chains listed next were all sequenced from one sample in a study of shared clonotypes between healthy human individuals. Sequencing used immunoSEQ multiplex PCR; TCRdb keeps in-frame clones, though not all of them. The data hold some 1.5 million clones, with about 98% observed a single time. Sequencing used naive CD4+ T cells sorted from blood. Subset given: CD45RA+ positively selected. The receptors derive from a man in his thirties or forties in good health.

The rearrangement joins TRBV9 to TRBJ2-2; no clear D gene. This CDR3 region has 13 residues. The ends were cut back, 4 bases at V and 9 bases at J, with 13 bases in the middle. The V gene's germline CDR1 is SGDLS and CDR2 YYNGEE. CDR3 nucleotide sequence: TGTGCCAGCAGCCCCCCCCACCCGCGGGAGCTGTTTTTT. The encoded protein is CASSPPHPRELFF.

This chain connects TRBV5-1 to TRBJ1-4, with 9 bases lining up with TRBD1. V shed 4 bases, J shed 4 bases, and the junction held 5 bases outside the gene matches. Germline loops: CDR1 SGHRS, CDR2 YFSETQ. This CDR3 contains 15 residues. Written as DNA, the CDR3 is TGCGCCAGCAGCGAATGGGACAGGGTTAATGAAAAACTGTTTTTT. Protein product: CASSEWDRVNEKLFF.

The chain employs TRBV19 and TRBJ1-5; unclear D gene. CDR3 size: 15 residues. Germline V gives CDR1 LNHDA, CDR2 SQIVND (reference sequence). V gave up 3 bases and J gave up 5 bases, with 14 bases separating them. The CDR3: CASSITIRLHQPQHF. CDR3 nucleotides: TGTGCCAGTAGTATTACGATCCGGCTTCATCAGCCCCAGCATTTT.

With respect to this clone: Other DNA sequences from this sample encode an identical CDR3 as well. This chain uses TRBV29-1 with TRBJ2-5, with a possible D match to TRBD1 (6 bases). Germline lookup yields CDR1 SQVTM and CDR2 ANQGSEA. This CDR3 has 12 residues. V lost 6 bases and J 2 bases, leaving 10 bases between the germline ends. The CDR3 region has the DNA TGCAGCGTCGACAGGTTACAAGAGACCCAGTACTTC. It is translated as CSVDRLQETQYF. The full variable domain, rest sourced from reference TRBV29-1 and TRBJ2-5, is SAVISQKPSRDICQRGTSLTIQCQVDSQVTMMFWYRQQPGQSLTLIATANQGSEATYESGFVIDKFPISRPNLTFSTLTVSNMSPEDSSIYLCSVDRLQETQYFGPGTRLLVL.

The genes are TRBV5-1 and TRBJ1-1; tentatively, D is TRBD1 (5 bases). Trimming took off 3 bases at V and 2 bases at J, with 11 bases between the two ends. The CDR3 has 14 amino acids. The V gene's germline CDR1 is SGHRS and CDR2 YFSETQ. CDR3 sequence (DNA): TGCGCCAGCAGCTGGGCAGGGCTCAACACTGAAGCTTTCTTT. It specifies CASSWAGLNTEAFF.

V gene TRBV5-5 combines with J gene TRBJ2-7, with TRBD1 matching over 8 bases. Looked up from germline, CDR1 is SGHKS and CDR2 is YYEKEE (reference sequence). J gave up 2 bases and V 5 bases, and 12 bases lay outside the gene matches. This CDR3 region has 16 residues. The CDR3 bases are TGTGCCAGCAGACGAACTCCCGGGACAGGAGCCTACGAGCAGTACTTC. Translated, it gives CASRRTPGTGAYEQYF.

The chain has TRBV7-6 and TRBJ2-7; the D gene could be TRBD1 or TRBD2 (5 bases each). Trimming left V 1 base short and J 4 bases short, with 23 bases between. This CDR3 is built from 18 residues. Germline assignment: CDR1 SGHVS and CDR2 FNYEAQ. For the CDR3, the DNA is TGTGCCAGCAGCTTAGGAGGGTCTGGGACCGATTCTCCGTACGAGCAGTACTTC. Its protein product is CASSLGGSGTDSPYEQYF.